These 25 T cell receptor beta chains came from one sample sequenced in a study of identical twins. MiXCR, applied by TCRdb to the 5' RACE reads, yields one record per CDR3 protein. The sample records some 710,000 distinct CDR3 sequences, around 6% being singletons. The sample taken for sequencing was naive T cells sorted from blood. The origin of the receptors is a man aged 18 to 29 in good health.

This clonotype was counted ten times or more. This chain joins TRBV20-1 and TRBJ1-2; TRBD1 agrees at 7 bases. V shed 6 bases, J shed 3 bases, and the junction held 10 bases outside the gene matches. CDR3 length: 14 residues. Per the germline V gene, CDR1 is DFQATT and CDR2 is SNEGSKA (reference sequence). CDR3 residues: CSAETQGGDYGYTF. CDR3 DNA: TGCAGTGCCGAGACTCAGGGGGGAGACTATGGCTACACCTTC.

This clonotype was seen a handful of times. The rearrangement uses TRBV15 and TRBJ2-3, with D uncertain. The germline V and J ends were trimmed by 3 bases and 6 bases, with 10 bases remaining between them. The CDR3 is 13 amino acids. Germline V gene sequence: CDR1 LNHNV, CDR2 YYDKDF (reference sequence). CDR3 sequence (DNA): TGTGCCACCAGCAGGTCGAGGATTGATACGCAGTATTTT. Translation gives CATSRSRIDTQYF. The full variable domain, its missing parts supplied by reference TRBV15 and TRBJ2-3, is DAMVIQNPRYQVTQFGKPVTLSCSQTLNHNVMYWYQQKSSQAPKLLFHYYDKDFNNEADTPDNFQSRRPNTSFCFLDIRSPGLGDTAMYLCATSRSRIDTQYFGPGTRLTVL.

In its sample, this clonotype was seen many times. This chain connects TRBV7-9 to TRBJ2-7; 7 bases map to TRBD2. The V segment lost 7 bases and the J segment 0 bases; nucleotides outside the gene matches: 3. From germline, CDR1 is SEHNR and CDR2 FQNEAQ (reference sequence). The CDR3 extends over 13 amino acids. The CDR3 DNA sequence: TGTGCCAGCATGAGCGGGGACTCCTACGAGCAGTACTTC. Its protein product is CASMSGDSYEQYF. Together with reference TRBV7-9 and TRBJ2-7, the CDR3 gives the full variable domain: DTGVSQNPRHKITKRGQNVTFRCDPISEHNRLYWYRQTLGQGPEFLTYFQNEAQLEKSRLLSDRFSAERPKGSFSTLEIQRTEQGDSAMYLCASMSGDSYEQYFGPGTRLTVT.

The table lists this clonotype with many counts. The V and J genes are TRBV24-1 and TRBJ2-2, with 11 nucleotides matching TRBD1. Germline V CDR1 and CDR2: KGHDR, SFDVKD. The ends lost 3 bases at V and 4 bases at J; junction bases unmatched: 3. The length of the CDR3 is 16 residues. CDR3 DNA sequence: TGTGCCACCAGTGATGGACAGGGGGCGAGCACCGGGGAGCTGTTTTTT. Protein product: CATSDGQGASTGELFF.

This clonotype came up many times. The gene calls are TRBV29-1 and TRBJ2-1; possibly TRBD2 for D (6 bases). The V gene's germline CDR1 is SQVTM and CDR2 ANQGSEA. V lost 7 bases to trimming and J lost 0 bases, with 16 bases between them. CDR3 length: 15 residues. The CDR3 coding sequence is TGCAGCGGGCTGACTGGGACTCACTCCTACAATGAGCAGTTCTTC. As protein: CSGLTGTHSYNEQFF.

The chain joins TRBV7-2 to TRBJ1-5; 7 bases align to TRBD1. J lost 4 bases, V lost 5 bases, and 8 bases had no gene match. This CDR3 has 15 amino acids. Germline values: CDR1 SGHTA, CDR2 FQGNSA. The CDR3 sequence: CASSKRQGGNQPQHF. The CDR3 nucleotides read TGTGCCAGCAGCAAGAGACAGGGAGGGAATCAGCCCCAGCATTTT. Together with reference TRBV7-2 and TRBJ1-5, the CDR3 gives the full variable domain: GAGVSQSPSNKVTEKGKDVELRCDPISGHTALYWYRQSLGQGLEFLIYFQGNSAPDKSGLPSDRFSAERTGGSVSTLTIQRTQQEDSAVYLCASSKRQGGNQPQHFGDGTRLSIL.

A few counts support this clonotype. V usage is TRBV5-1 and J usage is TRBJ2-1, with D perhaps matching TRBD1 or TRBD2 (5 bases each). This CDR3 is built from 14 residues. Germline V gene lookup returns CDR1 SGHRS and CDR2 YFSETQ. V gave up 4 bases and J gave up 9 bases, with 17 bases separating them. The chain's CDR3 is CASSPGPGWPEQFF. The CDR3 DNA follows: TGCGCCAGCAGCCCGGGGCCCGGCTGGCCTGAGCAGTTCTTC.

The table lists this clonotype with a few counts. This rearrangement joins TRBV7-9 to TRBJ2-5; D unresolved. V lost 7 bases and J lost 1, with 13 bases in between. The length of the CDR3 is 14 residues. Germline V gives CDR1 SEHNR, CDR2 FQNEAQ (reference sequence). The CDR3 here is CASTPSLVQETQYF. For the CDR3, the DNA is TGTGCCAGCACCCCGTCCCTGGTCCAAGAGACCCAGTACTTC.

This clonotype was counted at least ten times. The chain links TRBV29-1 to TRBJ2-2, with 7 bases lining up with TRBD2. The CDR3 spans 15 residues. CDR1 SQVTM and CDR2 ANQGSEA come from the germline V gene. Unmatched junction bases numbered 8, after V lost 5 bases and J lost 2 bases. The CDR3 DNA is TGCAGCGTTAACCCTAGCGGAGCTAACACCGGGGAGCTGTTTTTT. Translating it yields CSVNPSGANTGELFF.

CDR3 nucleotide sequence: TGTGCCAGCAGCTCCCGTTCGGAACCCTACGAGCAGTACGTC. Translation: CASSSRSEPYEQYV. The J gene is TRBJ2-7, the V gene TRBV7-8; no clear D. Per the germline V gene, CDR1 is SGHVS and CDR2 is FQNEAQ. The CDR3 loop spans 14 amino acids. Trimming took off 4 bases at V and 2 bases at J, with 12 bases between the two ends.

This chain joins TRBV14 and TRBJ1-4; no definite D call. The CDR3 has 14 amino acids. Trimming cost V 3 bases and J 3 bases, with 8 bases left between them. Germline V CDR1 and CDR2: SGHDN, FVKESK. The CDR3 here is CASSQRHSNEKLFF. CDR3 in DNA: TGTGCCAGCAGCCAGCGACACTCTAATGAAAAACTGTTTTTT.

This clonotype appeared a few times. The DNA is left out, because the CDR3 cannot be placed on it with certainty; the CDR3 is given as TCRdb lists it. The chain links TRBV12-3 or TRBV12-4 to TRBJ1-1; the D segment call TRBD1 is taken from the table without a DNA check. The CDR3 has 12 residues if both end residues are counted. The CDR3 loop reads CASSSSGPEAFF.

At least ten counts were recorded for this clonotype. This chain links TRBV12-3 or TRBV12-4 with TRBJ1-1; 12 bases match TRBD1. This CDR3 is 14 amino acids long. The V and J ends lost 3 bases and 6 bases, in that order; junction bases with no gene match: 2. The CDR3 spells CASSLGQGAAEAFF. CDR3 DNA sequence: TGTGCCAGCAGTTTGGGACAGGGGGCTGCTGAAGCTTTCTTT.

This clonotype was seen only a few times. The genes are TRBV4-1 and TRBJ2-1; D tentatively reads TRBD1 or TRBD2 (5 bases each). Germline CDR1 and CDR2: MGHRA and YSYEKL. Trimming cost V 3 bases and J 7 bases, with 13 bases left between them. The CDR3 extends over 14 amino acids. CDR3: CASSHTGWGNEQFF. DNA of the CDR3: TGCGCCAGCAGCCATACGGGGTGGGGGAATGAGCAGTTCTTC.

This chain connects TRBV7-8 to TRBJ2-1; TRBD2 agrees at 11 bases. The trim removed 7 bases at V and 10 bases at J, leaving 9 bases unmatched. The CDR3 loop spans 14 amino acids. Germline V gene sequence: CDR1 SGHVS, CDR2 FQNEAQ. CDR3 sequence: CASIPGLAGSEQFF. As DNA, the CDR3 is TGTGCCAGCATACCCGGACTAGCGGGCAGCGAGCAGTTCTTC.

This clonotype has more than one count but fewer than ten. A read error may produce the germline difference seen at one junction end. This chain uses TRBV3-1 with TRBJ2-4, with no clear D. CDR3 size: 14 residues. Germline loops: CDR1 LGHDT, CDR2 YNNKEL (reference sequence). DNA for the CDR3: TGTGCCAGCAGCCCCGGTGAACCCGTTTACACAATGCTTTTC. This codes for CASSPGEPVYTMLF.

This clonotype was counted at least ten times. The CDR3 loop reads CASSLLAGAPYNEQFF. CDR3 coding DNA: TGTGCCAGCAGCTTACTAGCGGGGGCCCCTTACAATGAGCAGTTCTTC. The V gene is TRBV7-2, the J gene TRBJ2-1; 10 nucleotides align to TRBD2. CDR3 length: 16 amino acids. The V and J ends lost 2 bases and 4 bases, in that order; junction bases with no gene match: 5. Germline V gene data show CDR1 as SGHTA and CDR2 as FQGNSA.

The sample holds a few counts of this clonotype. The chain joins TRBV7-9 to TRBJ2-5, with D unresolved. CDR1 and CDR2 (germline): SEHNR, FQNEAQ (reference sequence). V was trimmed by 4 bases and J by 5 bases, leaving 14 bases between them. The CDR3 is made up of 14 amino acids. CDR3 DNA: TGTGCCAGCAGCTCCCCGGGCCAAAGGGAGACCCAGTACTTC. Its translation is CASSSPGQRETQYF.

This clonotype occurred many times. The rearrangement links TRBV15 to TRBJ1-1, with TRBD1 matching 8 bases. The junction had 8 bases not matched to a gene; V was cut back by 5 bases and J by 12 bases. Germline lookup yields CDR1 LNHNV and CDR2 YYDKDF (reference sequence). This CDR3 is built from 12 residues. Here the CDR3 DNA reads TGTGCCACCAGCCCCAGACAGGGGAGAACTTTCTTT. This encodes CATSPRQGRTFF.

This clonotype was counted ten times or more. The V and J genes are TRBV12-3 or TRBV12-4 and TRBJ2-1; no firm D call. Trimming cost V 5 bases and J 5 bases, with 16 bases left between them. This CDR3 has 15 amino acids. CDR3 region: CASSPTDPDHNEQFF. The CDR3 nucleotides read TGTGCCAGCAGTCCCACGGACCCCGACCACAATGAGCAGTTCTTC.

This clonotype was seen many times. The chain employs TRBV6-1 and TRBJ2-7; TRBD1 aligns across 7 bases. CDR3 length: 15 residues. Germline assignment: CDR1 MNHNS and CDR2 SASEGT. V shed 5 bases and J 7 bases; nucleotides not matched to a gene: 14. The CDR3 loop is CASSTGVPGAREQYV. CDR3 nucleotides: TGTGCCAGCAGTACAGGGGTGCCCGGGGCGAGGGAGCAGTACGTC.

This clonotype was detected a few times. The chain combines TRBV7-6 with TRBJ2-1; 7 bases align to TRBD1. V lost 7 bases to trimming and J lost 0 bases; unmatched junction nucleotides: 9. From germline, CDR1 is SGHVS and CDR2 FNYEAQ. The length of the CDR3 is 16 residues. CDR3: CASNPGGGSSYNEQFF. The CDR3, as DNA: TGTGCCAGCAACCCAGGGGGTGGGAGCTCCTACAATGAGCAGTTCTTC.

To note about this clonotype: A junction end diverges from the germline sequence, so it may reflect a read error. The rearrangement uses TRBV7-8 and TRBJ2-7; TRBD1 matches at 7 bases. Per germline, CDR1 SGHVS and CDR2 FQNEAQ. The CDR3 loop spans 17 amino acids. The CDR3 here is CASTLGNSGTEAYEQYF. The CDR3, as DNA: TGTGCCAGCACCTTAGGGAATTCCGGGACAGAAGCCTACGAGCAGTACTTC.

This clonotype showed up many times. The gene calls are TRBV5-1 and TRBJ2-3; tentatively, D is TRBD2 (6 bases). Trimming pared 0 bases from V and 3 bases from J, leaving 11 bases between. CDR3 length: 15 residues. Germline CDR1 reads SGHRS; CDR2 reads YFSETQ. CDR3 bases: TGCGCCAGCAGCTTGGAGGTCGGGGGTACAGATACGCAGTATTTT. Translated: CASSLEVGGTDTQYF.

At least ten counts were recorded for this clonotype. V usage is TRBV20-1 and J usage is TRBJ2-1; 9 bases align to TRBD2. Per germline, CDR1 DFQATT and CDR2 SNEGSKA (reference sequence). The V gene end was trimmed by 1 base and the J gene end by 1 base; junction bases not matched to a gene: 2. CDR3 size: 15 residues. The DNA of the CDR3 is TGCAGTGCTAGAGGACTAGCGGAATCCTACAATGAGCAGTTCTTC. Its translation: CSARGLAESYNEQFF.